This T cell receptor beta chain came from a study of blood T cell repertoires in COVID-19. For the study at large: Samples taken during acute and convalescent COVID-19 were collected in the United States, Italy and Spain. PBMCs, B-cell-depleted T cells, or T cells provided the cDNA or gDNA that made up the material.

The CDR3 spans 15 residues. Germline CDR1 and CDR2: SGDLS and YYNGEE. V lost 0 bases to trimming and J lost 7 bases, with 14 bases between them. Study processing details: Amplification of reference gene primers provided the estimated nucleated cell counts. TCRdb's table, derived via immunoSEQ multiplex PCR, lists solely in-frame clones and lacks some. The DNA gave D and trimming, while V, J and clone size come from that table. The repertoire holds 100,000 or so clones, roughly 84% seen once, with 2% to 2.5% in the top ten. The receptor's source is a human donor in a cohort sampled during active COVID-19. The J gene is TRBJ2-4, the V gene TRBV9; D is uncertain. The sample consisted of peripheral blood. CDR3 protein: CASSVESTSQNIQYF. The CDR3 coding sequence is TGTGCCAGCAGCGTAGAATCCACTTCACAGAACATTCAGTACTTC.